This passage covers 9 T cell receptor beta chains from one sample sequenced in a study of PD-1 blockade in classical Hodgkin lymphoma. The time point was: cycle 4 day 1 (C4D1), after around six weeks of nivolumab. All patients experienced relapse after autologous stem cell transplantation, and brentuximab vedotin exposure was variable. Assay used: immunoSEQ multiplex PCR; TCRdb lists only in-frame clones, some missing. The sample shows about 64,000 clones, more than 80% of them seen only once. The sequencing here drew on peripheral blood mononuclear cells (PBMCs), taken before the fourth cycle of nivolumab. The receptors were sampled from a human donor with classical Hodgkin lymphoma.

J is TRBJ1-4 and V is TRBV7-9; D is unclear. The CDR3 totals 13 residues. The V gene lost 5 bases and the J gene lost 5 bases, with 9 bases spanning the gap. Germline values: CDR1 SEHNR, CDR2 FQNEAQ (reference sequence). CDR3: CASSPRSNEKLFF. The CDR3 coding sequence is TGTGCCAGCAGCCCACGCTCCAATGAAAAACTGTTTTTT.

V and J are TRBV10-3 and TRBJ2-2; D gene uncertain. Germline V gene data show CDR1 as ENHRY and CDR2 as SYGVKD. With 6 bases removed from V and 5 bases from J, the gap between germline ends came to 13 bases. This CDR3 has 14 residues. This CDR3 reads CAISPLTATGELFF. The CDR3 DNA reads as TGTGCCATCAGCCCCCTGACGGCTACCGGGGAGCTGTTTTTT.

This clone was seen at least ten times. This chain's CDR3 is CACTPHGYGYTF. The DNA for the CDR3 is TGCGCCTGTACACCACACGGCTATGGCTACACCTTC. The chain uses TRBV5-1 and TRBJ1-2, with D uncertain. This CDR3 region has 12 residues. Trimming pared 10 bases from V and 4 bases from J, leaving 14 bases between. Germline V CDR1 and CDR2: SGHRS, YFSETQ.

The rearrangement links TRBV7-2 to TRBJ2-7; no clear D. In germline, CDR1 is SGHTA, CDR2 FQGNSA. This CDR3 is built from 14 residues. V shed 5 bases and J shed 5 bases, with 16 bases lying between them. As DNA, the CDR3 is TGTGCCAGCAGCGGAAGTTCGTCTACCGACGAGCAGTACTTC. Translating gives CASSGSSSTDEQYF.

The CDR3 loop is CASSTWTDTYEQYF. CDR3 coding DNA: TGTGCCAGCAGCACTTGGACGGATACCTACGAGCAGTACTTC. This chain connects TRBV5-4 to TRBJ2-7; D uncertain. The length of the CDR3 is 14 residues. Trimming removed 4 bases from V and 2 bases from J, with 13 bases in between. The germline gives CDR1 SGHNT, CDR2 YYREEE (reference sequence).

V is TRBV6-1 and J is TRBJ2-3; TRBD2 aligns across 7 bases. The germline V gene has CDR1 MNHNS and CDR2 SASEGT. The CDR3 contains 14 residues. V shed 10 bases, J shed 0 bases, and the junction held 7 bases outside the gene matches. The CDR3, as DNA: TGTGCCACCTCTAGCGGAACTAGCACAGATACGCAGTATTTT. Residues: CATSSGTSTDTQYF.

The chain has TRBV19 and TRBJ1-1; D call uncertain. The CDR3 loop spans 13 amino acids. Germline-derived CDR1 and CDR2 are LNHDA and SQIVND (reference sequence). V lost 3 bases to trimming and J lost 1 base, with 6 bases between them. CDR3 sequence (DNA): TGTGCCAGTAGTATGCAGGAGAACACTGAAGCTTTCTTT. Translated: CASSMQENTEAFF.

V is TRBV12-5 and J is TRBJ1-5; D remains ambiguous. Germline-derived CDR1 and CDR2 are LGHNT and FRNRAP. The V end was cut by 1 base, the J end by 0 bases, with 7 bases between. The CDR3 has 15 amino acids. CDR3 residues: CASGLAETSNQPQHF. DNA for the CDR3: TGTGCTAGTGGTTTGGCCGAGACTAGCAATCAGCCCCAGCATTTT.

In nucleotides, the CDR3 is TGCGCCAGCAGCGGATTGGGGGGCCAAGAGACCCAGTACTTC. Residues: CASSGLGGQETQYF. This chain links TRBV5-1 with TRBJ2-5; D is perhaps TRBD2 (6 bases). V was pared by 4 bases and J by 1 base, with 11 bases between. The germline gives CDR1 SGHRS, CDR2 YFSETQ. This CDR3 comprises 14 residues. Full variable domain (outside the CDR3, taken from reference TRBV5-1 and TRBJ2-5): KAGVTQTPRYLIKTRGQQVTLSCSPISGHRSVSWYQQTPGQGLQFLFEYFSETQRNKGNFPGRFSGRQFSNSRSEMNVSTLELGDSALYLCASSGLGGQETQYFGPGTRLLVL.